These 12 T cell receptor beta chains came from one sample sequenced in a study of T cells in Graves' hyperthyroidism and ophthalmopathy. Amplified regions were TCR beta CDR3 sequences from RNA transcripts. HTBI primers drove first-round RT-PCR of the TCR CDR3. TCRdb re-called the multiplex PCR reads with MiXCR, one entry per CDR3 protein. The sample holds approximately 590,000 distinct CDR3 sequences; around 14% are singletons and the top ten take approximately 7%. The sequencing input was blood. These receptors all come from a woman aged 30 to 39 with Graves' hyperthyroidism.

This clonotype was counted only a few times. The chain is built from TRBV4-2 and TRBJ2-7; D gene uncertain. The CDR3 length is 15 residues. Trimming pared 0 bases from V and 4 bases from J, leaving 13 bases between. The germline gives CDR1 LGHNA, CDR2 YNFKEQ. CDR3 protein: CASSQDRTDLYEQYF. CDR3 DNA: TGTGCCAGCAGCCAAGATCGAACGGATCTTTACGAGCAGTACTTC.

This chain links TRBV10-3 with TRBJ1-2, with TRBD1 identical over 8 bases. Germline V CDR1 and CDR2: ENHRY, SYGVKD. CDR3 length: 11 residues. Germline trimming cut 7 bases from V and 6 bases from J; bases unmatched to any gene: 1. Here the CDR3 reads CAIMGQDGYTF. In DNA form, the CDR3 reads TGTGCCATCATGGGACAGGATGGCTACACCTTC.

This clonotype has at least ten counts. V and J are TRBV12-3 or TRBV12-4 and TRBJ2-1, with D uncertain. The CDR3 loop spans 13 amino acids. Trimming pared 2 bases from V and 5 bases from J, leaving 7 bases between. CDR3 nucleotide sequence: TGTGCCAGCAGTTTACGCCGTAACAATGAGCAGTTCTTC. Its protein is CASSLRRNNEQFF.

The rearrangement links TRBV24-1 to TRBJ1-5; possibly TRBD1 for D (6 bases). Trimming removed 5 bases at V and 4 bases at J, with 8 bases between. This CDR3 has 13 amino acids. Germline V gives CDR1 KGHDR, CDR2 SFDVKD. CDR3 sequence: CATSAGANQPQHF. Here the CDR3 DNA reads TGTGCCACCAGTGCAGGGGCTAATCAGCCCCAGCATTTT.

This clonotype was detected many times. The chain links TRBV27 to TRBJ2-7; 15 positions agree with TRBD2. In germline, CDR1 is MNHEY, CDR2 SMNVEV (reference sequence). CDR3 length: 14 amino acids. J was trimmed by 4 bases and V by 7 bases; bases with no gene match: 2. CDR3 amino acids: CASTGLAGGYEQYF. The CDR3 DNA follows: TGTGCCAGCACGGGACTAGCGGGAGGTTACGAGCAGTACTTC.

Only a few counts were recorded for this clonotype. A much larger clone sits a single nucleotide away, making a read error possible. The DNA of the CDR3 is TGTGCCAGCACCAAGGGCTGGAGGGGGCGCTGGGGCGAGCAGTACTTC. Its translation is CASTKGWRGRWGEQYF. This chain connects TRBV28 to TRBJ2-7, with TRBD1 as a possible D gene (7 bases). Germline V CDR1 and CDR2: MDHEN, SYDVKM. V was cut by 7 bases and J by 6 bases, with 25 bases left in between. The CDR3 has 16 amino acids.

This clonotype was detected ten times or more. The chain has TRBV30 and TRBJ1-1; D gene ambiguous. V shed 2 bases and J shed 8 bases, with 9 bases lying between them. The germline gives CDR1 GTSNPN, CDR2 SVGIG (reference sequence). The CDR3 runs to 11 residues. The CDR3 sequence is CAWSPITEAFF. CDR3 sequence (DNA): TGTGCCTGGAGTCCGATCACGGAAGCTTTCTTT. Complete variable domain (other parts from reference TRBV30 and TRBJ1-1): SQTIHQWPATLVQPVGSPLSLECTVEGTSNPNLYWYRQAAGRGLQLLFYSVGIGQISSEVPQNLSASRPQDRQFILSSKKLLLSDSGFYLCAWSPITEAFFGQGTRLTVV.

In its sample, this clonotype was seen a few times. The chain joins TRBV6-1 to TRBJ2-3; 7 bases fit TRBD2. The CDR3 sequence is 16 residues long. The V gene's germline CDR1 is MNHNS and CDR2 SASEGT. V lost 8 bases and J lost 0; bases outside the gene matches: 11. The CDR3 region is CASLKKGLTSTDTQYF. The DNA of the CDR3 is TGTGCCAGCTTGAAAAAGGGACTAACGAGCACAGATACGCAGTATTTT.

The chain carries TRBV25-1 and TRBJ1-5; 7 bases are a match to TRBD1. The J segment lost 0 bases and the V segment lost 11 bases, leaving 10 bases of the junction unmatched. This CDR3 has 15 amino acids. Per germline, CDR1 MGHDK and CDR2 SYGVNS. The CDR3 region is CAWGQGDYSNQPQHF. The DNA of the CDR3 is TGTGCCTGGGGCCAGGGGGATTATAGCAATCAGCCCCAGCATTTT.

This sequence joins TRBV24-1 and TRBJ2-5; 13 bases fit TRBD2. The trim removed 3 bases at V and 1 base at J, leaving 4 bases unmatched. Germline values: CDR1 KGHDR, CDR2 SFDVKD. This CDR3 has 17 amino acids. DNA for the CDR3: TGTGCCACCAGTGATACTAGCGGGAGGGCCGTCCAAGAGACCCAGTACTTC. Its protein is CATSDTSGRAVQETQYF.

This clonotype was detected a few times. This chain's CDR3 is CASRLQGPGELFF. Here the CDR3 DNA reads TGTGCCAGCAGACTGCAGGGTCCCGGGGAGCTGTTTTTT. The chain has TRBV7-6 and TRBJ2-2, with a possible D match to TRBD1 (5 bases). The CDR3 contains 13 residues. Germline CDR1 reads SGHVS; CDR2 reads FNYEAQ. The V end lost 6 bases, the J end lost 6 bases, and 11 bases lay between the germline ends.

A remark on this clonotype: A clone one base away is much larger, so this may be a read error. The V and J genes are TRBV11-1 and TRBJ2-7; 8 bases align to TRBD2. The tail of the sequence fits TRBJ2-1 better, so the J call may be wrong. This CDR3 comprises 14 residues. Germline V gene data show CDR1 as SGHAT and CDR2 as FQDESV (reference sequence). CDR3 region: CASSPAGLAYEQFF. CDR3 coding DNA: TGTGCCAGCAGCCCAGCCGGACTAGCCTACGAGCAGTTCTTC.